This T cell receptor (beta chain) derives from a study of CD8+CD57+ T cells in acquired aplastic anemia. Genomic DNA, serving as template, underwent TCR beta VDJ and CDR3 profiling. TCRdb called the reads again in MiXCR, with one record for every CDR3 protein. The sample has around 430,000 distinct CDR3 sequences, approximately 33% seen once. For sequencing, patients were chosen who had shown expansion of CD8+CD57+ cells by flow cytometry. The V end lost 8 bases, the J end lost 5 bases, and 15 bases lay between the germline ends. Germline assignment: CDR1 DFQATT and CDR2 SNEGSKA (reference sequence). This CDR3 contains 12 residues.

This rearrangement joins TRBV20-1 to TRBJ2-5; D might be TRBD2 (7 bases). This receptor was obtained from a human donor with aplastic anemia. The sequenced material came from sorted CD4+, CD8+, or CD8+CD57+ T cells (not recorded which) from PBMCs. Written as DNA, the CDR3 is TGCAGTTCAAGAGGGGGAGGGGAGACCCAGTACTTC. It translates to CSSRGGGETQYF.